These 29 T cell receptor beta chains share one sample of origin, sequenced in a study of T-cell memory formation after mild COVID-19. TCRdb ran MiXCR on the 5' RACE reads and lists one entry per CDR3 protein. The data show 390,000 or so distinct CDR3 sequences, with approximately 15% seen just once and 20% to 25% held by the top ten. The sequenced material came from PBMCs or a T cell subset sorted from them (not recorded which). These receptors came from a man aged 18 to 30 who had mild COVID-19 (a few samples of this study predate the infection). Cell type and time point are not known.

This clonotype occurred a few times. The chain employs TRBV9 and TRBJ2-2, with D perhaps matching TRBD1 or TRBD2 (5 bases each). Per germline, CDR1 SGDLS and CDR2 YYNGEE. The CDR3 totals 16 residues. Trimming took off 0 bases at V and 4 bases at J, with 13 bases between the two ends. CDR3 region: CASSVGPGPSTGELFF. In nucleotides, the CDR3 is TGTGCCAGCAGCGTAGGCCCGGGGCCCTCCACCGGGGAGCTGTTTTTT. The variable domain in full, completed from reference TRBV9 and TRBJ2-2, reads DSGVTQTPKHLITATGQRVTLRCSPRSGDLSVYWYQQSLDQGLQFLIQYYNGEERAKGNILERFSAQQFPDLHSELNLSSLELGDSALYFCASSVGPGPSTGELFFGEGSRLTVL.

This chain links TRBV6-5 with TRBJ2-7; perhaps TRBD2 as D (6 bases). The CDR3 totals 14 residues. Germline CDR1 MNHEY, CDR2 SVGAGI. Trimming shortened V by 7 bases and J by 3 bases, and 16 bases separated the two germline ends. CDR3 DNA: TGTGCCAGCACCCTCCGTGGGGGAGGCTACGAGCAGTACTTC. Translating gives CASTLRGGGYEQYF.

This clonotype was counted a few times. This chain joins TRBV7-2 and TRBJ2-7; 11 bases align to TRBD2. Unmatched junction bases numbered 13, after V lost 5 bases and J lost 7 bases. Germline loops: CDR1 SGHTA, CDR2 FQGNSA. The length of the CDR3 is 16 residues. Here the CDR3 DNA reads TGTGCCAGCAGCGCCGGGACTAGCGGCACCCTGAGGGAGCAGTACTTC. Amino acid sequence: CASSAGTSGTLREQYF.

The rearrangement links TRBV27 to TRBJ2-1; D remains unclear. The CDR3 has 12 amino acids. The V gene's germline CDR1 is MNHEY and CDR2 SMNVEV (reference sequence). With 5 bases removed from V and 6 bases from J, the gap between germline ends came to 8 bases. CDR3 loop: CASSHWGNEQFF. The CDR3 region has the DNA TGTGCCAGCAGTCATTGGGGCAATGAGCAGTTCTTC.

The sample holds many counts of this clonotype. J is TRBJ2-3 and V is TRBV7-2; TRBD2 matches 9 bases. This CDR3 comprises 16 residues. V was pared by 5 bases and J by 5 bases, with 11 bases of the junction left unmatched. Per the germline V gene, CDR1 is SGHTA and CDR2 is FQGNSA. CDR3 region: CASSRGPSGTGDTQYF. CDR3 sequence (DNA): TGTGCCAGCAGCCGAGGGCCTAGCGGGACGGGAGATACGCAGTATTTT.

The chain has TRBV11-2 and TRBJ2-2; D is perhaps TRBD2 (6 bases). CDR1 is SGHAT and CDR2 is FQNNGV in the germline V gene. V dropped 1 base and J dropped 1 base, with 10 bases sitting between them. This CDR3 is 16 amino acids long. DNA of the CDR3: TGTGCCAGCAGCTTAGTGGCGGGGCAGAACACCGGGGAGCTGTTTTTT. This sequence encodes CASSLVAGQNTGELFF.

DNA for the CDR3: TGCAGTGCTAGAGATCGTGTCAGAAGTCGAGAGACCCAGTACTTC. Protein: CSARDRVRSRETQYF. The V gene is TRBV20-1, the J gene TRBJ2-5; no reliable D call. Trimming cost V 0 bases and J 4 bases, with 15 bases left between them. This CDR3 contains 15 residues. In germline, CDR1 is DFQATT, CDR2 SNEGSKA (reference sequence).

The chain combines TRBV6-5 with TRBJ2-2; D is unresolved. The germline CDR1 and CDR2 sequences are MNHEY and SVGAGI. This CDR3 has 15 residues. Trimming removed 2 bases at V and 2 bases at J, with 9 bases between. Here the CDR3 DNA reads TGTGCCAGCAGTTACGGACGCCCAAACACCGGGGAGCTGTTTTTT. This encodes CASSYGRPNTGELFF.

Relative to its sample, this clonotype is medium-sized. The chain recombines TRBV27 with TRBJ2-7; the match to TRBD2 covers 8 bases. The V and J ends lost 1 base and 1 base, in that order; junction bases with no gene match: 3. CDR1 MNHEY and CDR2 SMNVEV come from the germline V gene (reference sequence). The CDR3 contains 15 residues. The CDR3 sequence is CASSLLAGSSYEQYF. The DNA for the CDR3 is TGTGCCAGCAGTTTATTAGCGGGGTCTTCCTACGAGCAGTACTTC.

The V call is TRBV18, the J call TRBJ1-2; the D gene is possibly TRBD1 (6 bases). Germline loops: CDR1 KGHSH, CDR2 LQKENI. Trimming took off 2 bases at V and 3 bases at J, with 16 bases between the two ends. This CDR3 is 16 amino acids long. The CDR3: CASSPSAGGRDYGYTF. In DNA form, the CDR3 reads TGTGCCAGCTCACCATCGGCTGGGGGGCGCGACTATGGCTACACCTTC.

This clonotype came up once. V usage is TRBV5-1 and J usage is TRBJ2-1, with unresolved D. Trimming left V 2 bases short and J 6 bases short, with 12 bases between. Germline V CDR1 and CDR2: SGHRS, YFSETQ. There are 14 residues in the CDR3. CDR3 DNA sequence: TGCGCCAGCAGCTTCAGTGGATCGGGCAATGAGCAGTTCTTC. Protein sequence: CASSFSGSGNEQFF.

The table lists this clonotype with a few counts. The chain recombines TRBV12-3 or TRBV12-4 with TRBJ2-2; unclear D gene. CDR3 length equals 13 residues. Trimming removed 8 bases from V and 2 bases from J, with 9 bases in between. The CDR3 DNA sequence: TGTGCCAGCCTACCACCTAACACCGGGGAGCTGTTTTTT. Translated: CASLPPNTGELFF.

This CDR3 is CASSQDLGRDNEQFF. CDR3 DNA sequence: TGTGCCAGCAGCCAAGATCTCGGACGCGACAATGAGCAGTTCTTC. The chain couples TRBV3-1 to TRBJ2-1; no clear D gene. Trimming took 0 bases from V and 5 from J, leaving 11 bases between them. From germline, CDR1 is LGHDT and CDR2 YNNKEL (reference sequence). This CDR3 contains 15 residues.

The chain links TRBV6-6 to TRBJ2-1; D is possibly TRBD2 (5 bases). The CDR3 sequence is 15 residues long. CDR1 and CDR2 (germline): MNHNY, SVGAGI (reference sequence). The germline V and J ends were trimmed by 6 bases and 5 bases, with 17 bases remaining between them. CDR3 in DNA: TGTGCCAGCAGCGCCGGGGTGGGAAAAAACAATGAGCAGTTCTTC. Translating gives CASSAGVGKNNEQFF.

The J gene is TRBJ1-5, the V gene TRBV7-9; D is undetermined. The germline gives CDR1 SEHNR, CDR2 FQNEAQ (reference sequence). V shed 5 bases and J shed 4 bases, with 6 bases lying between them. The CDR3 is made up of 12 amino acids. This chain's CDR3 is CASSNLNQPQHF. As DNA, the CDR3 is TGTGCCAGCAGCAACCTTAATCAGCCCCAGCATTTT.

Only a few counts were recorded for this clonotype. The CDR3 nucleotides are TGTGCCAGCAGCTTCCTAGGGGGCGCGACAGATACGCAGTATTTT. It specifies CASSFLGGATDTQYF. The chain uses TRBV7-9 and TRBJ2-3; 7 nucleotides line up with TRBD1. This CDR3 spans 15 amino acids. The J segment lost 3 bases and the V segment lost 3 bases, leaving 6 bases of the junction unmatched. Germline loops: CDR1 SEHNR, CDR2 FQNEAQ (reference sequence).

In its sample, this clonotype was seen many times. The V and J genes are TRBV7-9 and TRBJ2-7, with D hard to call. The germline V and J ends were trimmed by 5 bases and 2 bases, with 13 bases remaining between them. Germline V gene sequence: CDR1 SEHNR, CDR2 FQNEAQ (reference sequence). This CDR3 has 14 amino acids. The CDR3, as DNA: TGTGCCAGCAGCCCCCCTGGAAGGGCCTACGAGCAGTACGTC. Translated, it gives CASSPPGRAYEQYV.

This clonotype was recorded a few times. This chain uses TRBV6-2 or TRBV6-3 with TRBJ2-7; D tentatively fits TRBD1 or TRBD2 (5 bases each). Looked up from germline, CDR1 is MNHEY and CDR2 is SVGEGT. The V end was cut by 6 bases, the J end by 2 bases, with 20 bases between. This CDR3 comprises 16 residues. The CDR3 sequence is CASSPLRGRIAYEQYV. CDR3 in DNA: TGTGCCAGCAGCCCCCTTCGGGGCCGCATTGCCTACGAGCAGTACGTC.

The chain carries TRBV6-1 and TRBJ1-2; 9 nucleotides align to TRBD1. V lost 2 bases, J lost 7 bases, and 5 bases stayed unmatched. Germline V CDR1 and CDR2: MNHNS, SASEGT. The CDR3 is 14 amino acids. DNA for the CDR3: TGTGCCAGCAGTGAACGGGACAGGGTGGCTGGCTACACCTTC. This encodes CASSERDRVAGYTF.

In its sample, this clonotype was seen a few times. CDR3 DNA sequence: TGCAGCGTTGACAGGGTTTGGGGTAGCACAGATACGCAGTATTTT. Its translation is CSVDRVWGSTDTQYF. The gene calls are TRBV29-1 and TRBJ2-3; TRBD1 might be the D (5 bases). With 3 bases removed from V and 0 bases from J, the gap between germline ends came to 13 bases. Germline lookup yields CDR1 SQVTM and CDR2 ANQGSEA. This CDR3 contains 15 residues.

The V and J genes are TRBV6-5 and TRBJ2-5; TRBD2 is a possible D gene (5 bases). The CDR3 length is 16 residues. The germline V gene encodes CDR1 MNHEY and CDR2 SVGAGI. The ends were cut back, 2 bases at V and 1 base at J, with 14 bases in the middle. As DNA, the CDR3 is TGTGCCAGCAGTTACGGACGCGGGTCTAGCCAAGAGACCCAGTACTTC. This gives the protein CASSYGRGSSQETQYF.

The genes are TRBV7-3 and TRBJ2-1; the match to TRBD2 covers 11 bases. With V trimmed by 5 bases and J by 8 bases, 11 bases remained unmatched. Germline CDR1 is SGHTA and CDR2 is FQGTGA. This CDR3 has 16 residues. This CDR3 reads CASSPQGLAGGDEQFF. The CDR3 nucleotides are TGTGCCAGCAGCCCACAAGGGCTAGCGGGGGGTGATGAGCAGTTCTTC.

Written as DNA, the CDR3 is TGCGCCAGCAGCTTAATGCTAACAGGATATGGCTACACCTTC. Translated, it gives CASSLMLTGYGYTF. The chain carries TRBV5-1 and TRBJ1-2; a weak D match, TRBD1 (5 bases). The CDR3 has 14 residues. Germline V gene lookup returns CDR1 SGHRS and CDR2 YFSETQ. Trimming removed 2 bases from V and 5 bases from J, with 13 bases in between.

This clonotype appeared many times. CDR3 amino acids: CASSYSGTQNTEAFF. CDR3 nucleotide sequence: TGTGCCAGCAGTTACTCCGGGACACAGAACACTGAAGCTTTCTTT. The chain employs TRBV6-5 and TRBJ1-1; D perhaps matches TRBD1 (6 bases). Germline CDR1 reads MNHEY; CDR2 reads SVGAGI. V lost 0 bases and J lost 1, with 9 bases in between. The CDR3 spans 15 residues.

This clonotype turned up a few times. The CDR3 sequence: CSASPTSGGAYNEQFF. In DNA, the CDR3 is TGCAGTGCTAGTCCGACTAGCGGGGGGGCCTACAATGAGCAGTTCTTC. V gene TRBV20-1 combines with J gene TRBJ2-1, with 14 nucleotides matching TRBD2. The CDR3 is 16 amino acids. Unmatched junction bases numbered 3, after V lost 3 bases and J lost 2 bases. The germline CDR1 and CDR2 sequences are DFQATT and SNEGSKA (reference sequence).

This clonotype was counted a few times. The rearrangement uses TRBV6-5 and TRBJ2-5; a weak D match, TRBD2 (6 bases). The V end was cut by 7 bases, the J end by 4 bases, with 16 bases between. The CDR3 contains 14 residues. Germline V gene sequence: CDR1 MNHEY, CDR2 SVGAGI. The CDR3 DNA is TGTGCCAGCACGGGACTCGGAGGGGTAGAGACCCAGTACTTC. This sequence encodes CASTGLGGVETQYF.

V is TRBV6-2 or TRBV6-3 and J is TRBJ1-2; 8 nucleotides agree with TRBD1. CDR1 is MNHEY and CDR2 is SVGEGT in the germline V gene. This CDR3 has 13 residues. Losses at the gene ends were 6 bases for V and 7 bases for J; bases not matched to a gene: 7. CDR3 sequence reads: CASSVGTGGGYTF. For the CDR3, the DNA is TGTGCCAGCAGCGTGGGGACAGGCGGTGGCTACACCTTC.

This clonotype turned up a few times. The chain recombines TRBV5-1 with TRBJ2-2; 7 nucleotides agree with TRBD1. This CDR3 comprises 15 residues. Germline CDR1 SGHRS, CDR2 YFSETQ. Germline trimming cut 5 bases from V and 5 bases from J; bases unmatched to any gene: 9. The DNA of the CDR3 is TGCGCCAGCAGGGGGGACAGCTTTCCAACCGGGGAGCTGTTTTTT. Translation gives CASRGDSFPTGELFF.

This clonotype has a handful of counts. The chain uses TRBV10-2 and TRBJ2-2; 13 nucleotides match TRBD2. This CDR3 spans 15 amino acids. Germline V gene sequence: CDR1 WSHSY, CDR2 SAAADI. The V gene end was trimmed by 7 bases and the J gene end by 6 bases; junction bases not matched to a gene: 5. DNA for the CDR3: TGCGCCAGCACTGGAACTAGCGGGGGGGCCGGGGAGCTGTTTTTT. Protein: CASTGTSGGAGELFF.